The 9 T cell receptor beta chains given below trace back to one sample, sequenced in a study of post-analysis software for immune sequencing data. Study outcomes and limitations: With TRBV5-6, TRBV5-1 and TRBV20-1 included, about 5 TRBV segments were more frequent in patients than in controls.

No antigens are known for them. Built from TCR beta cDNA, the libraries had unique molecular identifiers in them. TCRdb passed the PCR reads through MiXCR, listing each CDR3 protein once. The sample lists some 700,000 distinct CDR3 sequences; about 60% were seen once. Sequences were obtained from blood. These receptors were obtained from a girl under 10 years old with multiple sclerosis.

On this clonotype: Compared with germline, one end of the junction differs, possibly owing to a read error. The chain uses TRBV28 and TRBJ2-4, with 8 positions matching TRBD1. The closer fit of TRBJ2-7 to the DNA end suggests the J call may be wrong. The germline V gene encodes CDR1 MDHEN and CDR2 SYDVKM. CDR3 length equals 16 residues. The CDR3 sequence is CVSSPAQGAGIYEQYF. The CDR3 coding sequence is TGTGTCAGCAGTCCGGCGCAGGGGGCTGGGATCTACGAGCAGTACTTC.

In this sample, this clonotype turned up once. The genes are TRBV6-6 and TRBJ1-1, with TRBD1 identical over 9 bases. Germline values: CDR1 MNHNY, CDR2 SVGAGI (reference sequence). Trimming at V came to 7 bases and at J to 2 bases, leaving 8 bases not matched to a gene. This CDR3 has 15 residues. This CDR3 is CASIQTGGKNTEAFF. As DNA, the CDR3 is TGTGCCAGCATCCAGACAGGGGGTAAAAACACTGAAGCTTTCTTT.

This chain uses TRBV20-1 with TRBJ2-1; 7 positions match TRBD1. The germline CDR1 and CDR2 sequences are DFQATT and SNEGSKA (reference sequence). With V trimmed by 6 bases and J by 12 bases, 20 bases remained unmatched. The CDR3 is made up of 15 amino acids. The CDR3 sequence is CSADPLGQIQSRQFF. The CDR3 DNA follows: TGCAGTGCGGACCCCCTGGGACAGATCCAATCTAGGCAGTTCTTC.

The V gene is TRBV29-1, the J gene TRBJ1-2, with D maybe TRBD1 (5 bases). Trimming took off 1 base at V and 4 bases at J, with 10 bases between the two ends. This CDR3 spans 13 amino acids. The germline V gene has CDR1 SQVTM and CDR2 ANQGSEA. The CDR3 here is CSVEVGQGYGYTF. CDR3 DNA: TGCAGCGTTGAAGTAGGTCAGGGCTATGGCTACACCTTC.

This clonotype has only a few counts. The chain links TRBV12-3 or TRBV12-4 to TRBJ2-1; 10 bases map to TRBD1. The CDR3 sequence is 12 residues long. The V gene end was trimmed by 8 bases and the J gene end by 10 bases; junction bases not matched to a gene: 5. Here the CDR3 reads CASGTGVEEQFF. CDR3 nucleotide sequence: TGTGCCAGCGGGACAGGGGTTGAGGAGCAGTTCTTC.

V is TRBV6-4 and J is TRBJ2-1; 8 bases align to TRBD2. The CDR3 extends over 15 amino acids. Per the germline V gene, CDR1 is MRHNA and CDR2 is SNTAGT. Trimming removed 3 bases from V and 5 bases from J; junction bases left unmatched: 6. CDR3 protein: CASSELTSGHNEQFF. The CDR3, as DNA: TGTGCCAGCAGTGAACTAACTAGCGGCCACAATGAGCAGTTCTTC.

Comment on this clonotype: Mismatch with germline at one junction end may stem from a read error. The CDR3 sequence: CASGVGGVTYEQYF. CDR3 coding DNA: TGTGCCAGCGGCGTCGGGGGGGTTACCTACGAGCAGTACTTC. This sequence joins TRBV9 and TRBJ2-7; the match to TRBD2 covers 8 bases. The CDR3 has 14 amino acids. In germline, CDR1 is SGDLS, CDR2 YYNGEE.

The CDR3 spells CASSHVGQGMDTEAFF. The DNA for the CDR3 is TGTGCCAGCAGCCATGTTGGGCAGGGCATGGACACTGAAGCTTTCTTT. J is TRBJ1-1 and V is TRBV3-1; D is perhaps TRBD1 (5 bases). CDR3 length: 16 amino acids. V lost 3 bases and J lost 3, with 17 bases in between. Looked up from germline, CDR1 is LGHDT and CDR2 is YNNKEL (reference sequence).

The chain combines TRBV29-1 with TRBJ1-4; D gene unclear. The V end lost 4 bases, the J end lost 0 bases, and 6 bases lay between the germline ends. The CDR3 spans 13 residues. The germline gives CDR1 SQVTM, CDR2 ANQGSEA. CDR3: CSVVAATNEKLFF. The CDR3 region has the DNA TGCAGCGTTGTGGCAGCAACTAATGAAAAACTGTTTTTT.